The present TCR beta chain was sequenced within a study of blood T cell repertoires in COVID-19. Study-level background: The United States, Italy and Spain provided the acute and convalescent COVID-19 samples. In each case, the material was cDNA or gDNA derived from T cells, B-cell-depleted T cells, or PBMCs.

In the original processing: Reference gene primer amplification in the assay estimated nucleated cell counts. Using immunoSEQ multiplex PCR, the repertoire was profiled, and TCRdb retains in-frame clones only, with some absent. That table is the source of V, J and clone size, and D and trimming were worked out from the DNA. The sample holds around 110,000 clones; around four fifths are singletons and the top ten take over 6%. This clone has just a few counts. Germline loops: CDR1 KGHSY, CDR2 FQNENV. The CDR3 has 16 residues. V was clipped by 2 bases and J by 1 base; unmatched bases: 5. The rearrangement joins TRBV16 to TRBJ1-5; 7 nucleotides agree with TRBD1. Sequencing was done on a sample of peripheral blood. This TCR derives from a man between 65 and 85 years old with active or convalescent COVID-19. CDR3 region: CASSQNRGGSNQPQHF. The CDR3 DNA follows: TGTGCCAGCAGCCAAAACAGGGGAGGCAGCAATCAGCCCCAGCATTTT.